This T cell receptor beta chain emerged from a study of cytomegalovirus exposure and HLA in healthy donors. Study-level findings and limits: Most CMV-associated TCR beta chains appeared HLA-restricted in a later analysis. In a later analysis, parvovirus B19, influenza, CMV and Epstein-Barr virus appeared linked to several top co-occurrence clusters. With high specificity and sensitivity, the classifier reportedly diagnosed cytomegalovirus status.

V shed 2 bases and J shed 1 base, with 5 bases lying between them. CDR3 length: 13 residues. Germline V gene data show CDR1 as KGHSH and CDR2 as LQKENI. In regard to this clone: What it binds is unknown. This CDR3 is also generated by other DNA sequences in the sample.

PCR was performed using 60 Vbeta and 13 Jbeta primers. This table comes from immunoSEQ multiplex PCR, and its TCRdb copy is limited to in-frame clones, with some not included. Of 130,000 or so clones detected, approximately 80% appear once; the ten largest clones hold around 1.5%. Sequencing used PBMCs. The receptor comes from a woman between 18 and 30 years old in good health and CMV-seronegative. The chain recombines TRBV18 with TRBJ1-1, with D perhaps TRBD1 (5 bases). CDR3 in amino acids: CASSPGQNTEAFF. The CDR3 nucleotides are TGTGCCAGCTCACCAGGACAGAACACTGAAGCTTTCTTT.